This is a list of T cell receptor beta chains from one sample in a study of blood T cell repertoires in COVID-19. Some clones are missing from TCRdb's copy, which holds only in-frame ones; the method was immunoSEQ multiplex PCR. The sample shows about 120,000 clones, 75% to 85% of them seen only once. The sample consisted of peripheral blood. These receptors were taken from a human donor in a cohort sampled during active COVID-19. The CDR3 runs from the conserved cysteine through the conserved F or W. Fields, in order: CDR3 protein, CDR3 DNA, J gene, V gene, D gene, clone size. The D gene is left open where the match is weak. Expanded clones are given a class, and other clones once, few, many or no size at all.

cdr3_aa: CASRVAGATDTQYF
cdr3_nt: TGTGCCAGCAGGGTAGCGGGGGCTACAGATACGCAGTATTTT
j_call: TRBJ2-3
v_call: TRBV28
d_call: TRBD2
clone_size: -

cdr3_aa: CASRPGTGINSPLHF
cdr3_nt: TGTGCCAGCAGACCCGGGACAGGGATAAATTCACCCCTCCACTTT
j_call: TRBJ1-6
v_call: TRBV7-9
d_call: TRBD1
clone_size: -

cdr3_aa: CASSLGQGATEKLFF
cdr3_nt: TGTGCCAGCAGCTTAGGACAGGGGGCGACAGAAAAACTGTTTTTT
j_call: TRBJ1-4
v_call: TRBV7-9
d_call: TRBD1
clone_size: -

cdr3_aa: CASRKGVAGGPHNEQFF
cdr3_nt: TGTGCCAGCAGAAAAGGGGTGGCGGGGGGGCCGCACAATGAGCAGTTCTTC
j_call: TRBJ2-1
v_call: TRBV11-3
d_call: TRBD2
clone_size: -

cdr3_aa: CASSAGTGVNEQFF
cdr3_nt: TGTGCCAGCAGTGCCGGGACAGGGGTCAATGAGCAGTTCTTC
j_call: TRBJ2-1
v_call: TRBV2
d_call: TRBD1
clone_size: -

cdr3_aa: CASSPLGGGGSYNSPLHF
cdr3_nt: TGTGCCAGCAGCCCCCTGGGGGGGGGAGGGTCCTATAATTCACCCCTCCACTTT
j_call: TRBJ1-6
v_call: TRBV7-2
d_call: -
clone_size: few

cdr3_aa: CASSRGGGANVLTF
cdr3_nt: TGTGCCAGCAGCCGCGGGGGAGGGGCCAACGTCCTGACTTTC
j_call: TRBJ2-6
v_call: TRBV6-2/TRBV6-3
d_call: TRBD2
clone_size: few

cdr3_aa: CASSYGLAGGQGDTQYF
cdr3_nt: TGTGCCAGCAGCTACGGACTAGCGGGGGGCCAGGGAGATACGCAGTATTTT
j_call: TRBJ2-3
v_call: TRBV7-9
d_call: TRBD2
clone_size: -

cdr3_aa: CASSFPTSDWFLETQYF
cdr3_nt: TGTGCCAGCAGCTTCCCGACTAGCGACTGGTTTTTAGAGACCCAGTACTTC
j_call: TRBJ2-5
v_call: TRBV7-6
d_call: TRBD2
clone_size: -

cdr3_aa: CASSFPGQGKDEQYF
cdr3_nt: TGTGCCAGCAGTTTCCCGGGACAGGGGAAGGACGAGCAGTACTTC
j_call: TRBJ2-7
v_call: TRBV28
d_call: TRBD1
clone_size: once

cdr3_aa: CATSDFTGNYGYTF
cdr3_nt: TGTGCCACCAGTGATTTCACGGGAAACTATGGCTACACCTTC
j_call: TRBJ1-2
v_call: TRBV24-1
d_call: -
clone_size: -

cdr3_aa: CASSLELDRGHSPLHF
cdr3_nt: TGTGCCAGCAGCTTGGAATTGGACAGGGGTCACTCACCCCTCCACTTT
j_call: TRBJ1-6
v_call: TRBV2
d_call: TRBD1
clone_size: -

cdr3_aa: CASSIAQGNAGELFF
cdr3_nt: TGTGCCAGTAGTATCGCACAGGGTAACGCCGGGGAGCTGTTTTTT
j_call: TRBJ2-2
v_call: TRBV19
d_call: -
clone_size: -

cdr3_aa: CASSRAGTDYNEQFF
cdr3_nt: TGCGCCAGCAGCCGGGCCGGGACAGATTACAATGAGCAGTTCTTC
j_call: TRBJ2-1
v_call: TRBV5-1
d_call: TRBD1
clone_size: -

cdr3_aa: CASSDLGPYTEAFF
cdr3_nt: TGTGCCAGCAGTGATCTGGGCCCTTACACTGAAGCTTTCTTT
j_call: TRBJ1-1
v_call: TRBV2
d_call: -
clone_size: -

cdr3_aa: CASSLVRAGDEQFF
cdr3_nt: TGTGCCAGCAGCTTAGTCCGAGCGGGGGATGAGCAGTTCTTC
j_call: TRBJ2-1
v_call: TRBV7-6
d_call: TRBD2
clone_size: -

cdr3_aa: CATSGGQGGSPQHF
cdr3_nt: TGTGCCACCTCAGGAGGGCAGGGGGGATCCCCCCAGCATTTT
j_call: TRBJ1-5
v_call: TRBV19
d_call: TRBD1
clone_size: -

cdr3_aa: CASSERGGIYGYTF
cdr3_nt: TGCGCCAGCAGTGAGCGAGGCGGGATCTATGGCTACACCTTC
j_call: TRBJ1-2
v_call: TRBV10-2
d_call: -
clone_size: -

cdr3_aa: CASSMTGSNTEAFF
cdr3_nt: TGTGCCAGCAGCATGACAGGGTCGAACACTGAAGCTTTCTTT
j_call: TRBJ1-1
v_call: TRBV11-3
d_call: TRBD1
clone_size: -

cdr3_aa: CASRTGGYEQYF
cdr3_nt: TGTGCCAGCAGGACAGGGGGCTACGAGCAGTACTTC
j_call: TRBJ2-7
v_call: TRBV7-9
d_call: TRBD1
clone_size: -

cdr3_aa: CASTFGGRVGYEQYF
cdr3_nt: TGTGCCAGCACCTTTGGGGGCAGAGTTGGCTACGAGCAGTACTTC
j_call: TRBJ2-7
v_call: TRBV11-2
d_call: -
clone_size: once

cdr3_aa: CASSLGRRQGDEKLFF
cdr3_nt: TGTGCCAGCAGCTTAGGTCGTCGGCAGGGTGATGAAAAACTGTTTTTT
j_call: TRBJ1-4
v_call: TRBV7-9
d_call: -
clone_size: few

cdr3_aa: CASSSDPDREDNQPQHF
cdr3_nt: TGTGCCAGCAGCTCCGACCCGGACAGGGAAGACAATCAGCCCCAGCATTTT
j_call: TRBJ1-5
v_call: TRBV11-3
d_call: TRBD1
clone_size: few

cdr3_aa: CASSLQGGNEKLFF
cdr3_nt: TGTGCCAGCAGCCTCCAGGGTGGGAATGAAAAACTGTTTTTT
j_call: TRBJ1-4
v_call: TRBV3-1/TRBV3-2
d_call: -
clone_size: -

cdr3_aa: CASSARGAPTTGELFF
cdr3_nt: TGCGCCAGCAGCGCTCGTGGGGCCCCTACCACCGGGGAGCTGTTTTTT
j_call: TRBJ2-2
v_call: TRBV5-1
d_call: -
clone_size: -

cdr3_aa: CASSLDSTGNTIYF
cdr3_nt: TGCGCCAGCAGCTTGGACAGCACTGGAAACACCATATATTTT
j_call: TRBJ1-3
v_call: TRBV5-1
d_call: -
clone_size: -

cdr3_aa: CASSLAGGGETQYF
cdr3_nt: TGTGCCAGCAGCTTAGCAGGGGGAGGGGAGACCCAGTACTTC
j_call: TRBJ2-5
v_call: TRBV7-8
d_call: -
clone_size: -

cdr3_aa: CASSIAPGSSTDTQYF
cdr3_nt: TGTGCCAGTAGTATAGCCCCAGGTTCTAGCACAGATACGCAGTATTTT
j_call: TRBJ2-3
v_call: TRBV19
d_call: -
clone_size: -

cdr3_aa: CASSKGQLNYGYTF
cdr3_nt: TGTGCCAGCAGTAAGGGACAGTTGAACTATGGCTACACCTTC
j_call: TRBJ1-2
v_call: TRBV2
d_call: TRBD1
clone_size: few

cdr3_aa: CASRTAFPGELFF
cdr3_nt: TGTGCCAGCAGAACCGCGTTCCCCGGGGAGCTGTTTTTT
j_call: TRBJ2-2
v_call: TRBV2
d_call: -
clone_size: few

cdr3_aa: CASSRTVNEKLFF
cdr3_nt: TGTGCCAGCAGTCGGACAGTTAATGAAAAACTGTTTTTT
j_call: TRBJ1-4
v_call: TRBV6-2/TRBV6-3
d_call: -
clone_size: once

cdr3_aa: CASSLPLDTQYF
cdr3_nt: TGTGCCAGCAGCCTTCCTTTGGATACGCAGTATTTT
j_call: TRBJ2-3
v_call: TRBV9
d_call: -
clone_size: once

cdr3_aa: CASSQEGWDRGRETQYF
cdr3_nt: TGTGCCAGCAGCCAAGAAGGGTGGGACAGGGGTAGAGAGACCCAGTACTTC
j_call: TRBJ2-5
v_call: TRBV3-1/TRBV3-2
d_call: TRBD1
clone_size: -

cdr3_aa: CSASVAGGGTGELFF
cdr3_nt: TGCAGTGCTAGTGTGGCGGGGGGCGGAACCGGGGAGCTGTTTTTT
j_call: TRBJ2-2
v_call: TRBV20-1
d_call: TRBD2
clone_size: -

cdr3_aa: CATSKRETQYF
cdr3_nt: TGTGCCACCAGCAAACGGGAGACCCAGTACTTC
j_call: TRBJ2-5
v_call: TRBV15
d_call: -
clone_size: -

cdr3_aa: CASSYSSGAGYNEQFF
cdr3_nt: TGTGCCAGCAGTTACTCGAGTGGGGCCGGATACAATGAGCAGTTCTTC
j_call: TRBJ2-1
v_call: TRBV6-5
d_call: -
clone_size: -

cdr3_aa: CASSQESSGRTGANVLTF
cdr3_nt: TGTGCCAGCAGCCAAGAGTCAAGTGGGAGGACAGGGGCCAACGTCCTGACTTTC
j_call: TRBJ2-6
v_call: TRBV3-1/TRBV3-2
d_call: -
clone_size: -

cdr3_aa: CASSSTPGGAGQETQYF
cdr3_nt: TGCGCCAGCAGCTCCACTCCAGGGGGCGCGGGGCAAGAGACCCAGTACTTC
j_call: TRBJ2-5
v_call: TRBV5-1
d_call: TRBD1
clone_size: -

cdr3_aa: CASSPLPGQNEKLFF
cdr3_nt: TGTGCCAGCAGCCCCCTCCCGGGACAGAATGAAAAACTGTTTTTT
j_call: TRBJ1-4
v_call: TRBV14
d_call: TRBD1
clone_size: -

cdr3_aa: CASSLGLAQIFGTQYF
cdr3_nt: TGCGCCAGCAGCTTGGGACTAGCGCAAATATTCGGTACGCAGTATTTT
j_call: TRBJ2-3
v_call: TRBV5-1
d_call: TRBD2
clone_size: -

cdr3_aa: CASSRTGMNTEAFF
cdr3_nt: TGTGCCAGCAGCCGGACAGGGATGAACACTGAAGCTTTCTTT
j_call: TRBJ1-1
v_call: TRBV5-4
d_call: TRBD1
clone_size: -

cdr3_aa: CASRGAGGKGEQYF
cdr3_nt: TGTGCCAGCAGGGGGGCGGGAGGGAAGGGTGAGCAGTACTTC
j_call: TRBJ2-7
v_call: TRBV6-5
d_call: TRBD2
clone_size: -